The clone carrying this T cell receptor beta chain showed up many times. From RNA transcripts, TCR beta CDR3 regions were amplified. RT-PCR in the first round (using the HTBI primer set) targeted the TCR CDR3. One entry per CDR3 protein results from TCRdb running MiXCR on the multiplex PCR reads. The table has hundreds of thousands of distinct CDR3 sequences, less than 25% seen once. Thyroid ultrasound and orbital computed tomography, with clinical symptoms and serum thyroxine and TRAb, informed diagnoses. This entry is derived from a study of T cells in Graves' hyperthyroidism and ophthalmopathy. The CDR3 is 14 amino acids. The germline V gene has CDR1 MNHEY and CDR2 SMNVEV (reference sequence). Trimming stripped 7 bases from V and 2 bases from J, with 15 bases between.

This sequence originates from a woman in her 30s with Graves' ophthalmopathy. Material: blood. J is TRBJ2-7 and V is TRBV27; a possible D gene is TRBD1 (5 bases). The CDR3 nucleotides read TGTGCCAGCAAAGACAGTACCGAGACCTACGAGCAGTACTTC. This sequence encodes CASKDSTETYEQYF.